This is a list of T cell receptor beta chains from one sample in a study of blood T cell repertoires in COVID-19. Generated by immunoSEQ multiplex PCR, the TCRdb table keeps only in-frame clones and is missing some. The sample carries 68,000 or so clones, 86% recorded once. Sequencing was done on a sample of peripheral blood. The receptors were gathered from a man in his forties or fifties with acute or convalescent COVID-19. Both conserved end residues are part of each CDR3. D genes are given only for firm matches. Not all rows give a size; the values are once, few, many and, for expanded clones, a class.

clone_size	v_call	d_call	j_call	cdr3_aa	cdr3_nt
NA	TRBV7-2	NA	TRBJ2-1	CASSPVAGRAGEQFF	TGTGCCAGCAGCCCCGTGGCGGGGAGAGCCGGTGAGCAGTTCTTC
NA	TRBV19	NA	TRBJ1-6	CASSRGGAFYNSPLHF	TGTGCCAGTAGTAGAGGGGGGGCTTTCTATAATTCACCCCTCCACTTT
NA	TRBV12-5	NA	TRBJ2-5	CASGFPHSQETQYF	TGTGCTAGTGGTTTCCCGCACAGTCAAGAGACCCAGTACTTC
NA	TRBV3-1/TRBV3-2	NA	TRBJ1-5	CASSQGEEQPQHF	TGTGCCAGCAGCCAGGGAGAGGAGCAGCCCCAGCATTTT
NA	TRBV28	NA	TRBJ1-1	CASREGLNTEAFF	TGTGCCAGCAGGGAGGGGCTCAACACTGAAGCTTTCTTT
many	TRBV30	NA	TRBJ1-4	CAWSNTTPEKLFF	TGTGCCTGGAGTAATACTACGCCTGAAAAACTGTTTTTT
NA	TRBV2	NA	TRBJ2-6	CASRVTGSGANVLTF	TGTGCCAGCAGAGTAACAGGGTCTGGGGCCAACGTCCTGACTTTC
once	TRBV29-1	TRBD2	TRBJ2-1	CSVRTSGGLYNEQFF	TGCAGCGTAAGGACTAGCGGGGGGCTCTACAATGAGCAGTTCTTC
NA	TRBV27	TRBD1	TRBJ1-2	CASSFGQGMNYGYTF	TGTGCCAGCAGTTTCGGACAGGGCATGAACTATGGCTACACCTTC
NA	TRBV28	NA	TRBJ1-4	CASRTGANEKLFF	TGTGCCAGCAGGACAGGTGCTAATGAAAAACTGTTTTTT
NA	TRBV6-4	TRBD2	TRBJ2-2	CASPLSVCGGAGPGELFF	TGTGCCAGTCCGTTAAGTGTGTGCGGGGGGGCCGGACCCGGGGAGCTGTTTTTT
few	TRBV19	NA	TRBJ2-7	CASSNSGGEQYF	TGTGCCAGTAGTAACTCAGGAGGGGAGCAGTACTTC
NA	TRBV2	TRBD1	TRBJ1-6	CASSAGGAYNSPLHF	TGTGCCAGCAGTGCAGGGGGCGCTTATAATTCACCCCTCCACTTT
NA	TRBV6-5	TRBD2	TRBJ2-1	CASGRGVNNEQFF	TGTGCCAGCGGACGGGGGGTAAACAATGAGCAGTTCTTC
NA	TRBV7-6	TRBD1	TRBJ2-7	CASSPGQGGYYEQYF	TGTGCCAGCAGCCCGGGACAGGGGGGTTACTACGAGCAGTACTTC
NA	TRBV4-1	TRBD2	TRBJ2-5	CASSQEKSWTSPSRLAETQYF	TGCGCCAGCAGCCAAGAAAAATCATGGACTAGCCCCTCAAGGTTGGCAGAGACCCAGTACTTC
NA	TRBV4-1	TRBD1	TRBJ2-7	CASSQGQGDRGFSYEQYF	TGCGCCAGCAGCCAAGGACAGGGGGACAGGGGATTCAGCTACGAGCAGTACTTC
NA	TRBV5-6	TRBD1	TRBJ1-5	CASSRGRQGYQPQHF	TGTGCCAGCAGCCGGGGTAGACAGGGATATCAGCCCCAGCATTTT
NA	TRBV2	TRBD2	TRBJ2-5	CASSGGEGQETQYF	TGTGCCAGCAGTGGCGGGGAGGGTCAAGAGACCCAGTACTTC
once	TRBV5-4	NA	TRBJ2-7	CASSLLEGPYEQYF	TGTGCCAGCAGCTTGTTGGAGGGCCCCTACGAGCAGTACTTC
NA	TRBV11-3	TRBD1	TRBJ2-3	CASHRGWGTDTQYF	TGTGCCAGCCACAGGGGGTGGGGCACAGATACGCAGTATTTT
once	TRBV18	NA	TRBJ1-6	CASSPSGDSPLHF	TGTGCCAGCTCACCTTCGGGGGATTCACCCCTCCACTTT
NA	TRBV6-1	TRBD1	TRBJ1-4	CASSEGLWTGAEKLFF	TGTGCCAGCAGTGAAGGTCTCTGGACAGGGGCTGAAAAACTGTTTTTT
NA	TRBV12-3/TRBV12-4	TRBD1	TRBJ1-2	CASSLRQGSGYTF	TGTGCCAGCAGTCTCCGACAGGGCTCTGGCTACACCTTC
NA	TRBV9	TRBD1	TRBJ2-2	CASSVGPGGIGGNGELFF	TGTGCCAGCAGCGTAGGTCCAGGGGGCATCGGCGGGAACGGGGAGCTGTTTTTT
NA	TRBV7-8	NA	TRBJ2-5	CASSGTGTLGETQYF	TGTGCCAGCAGCGGAACAGGGACCTTAGGAGAGACCCAGTACTTC
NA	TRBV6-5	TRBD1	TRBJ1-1	CASSSQGTEAFF	TGTGCCAGCAGTTCACAGGGGACTGAAGCTTTCTTT
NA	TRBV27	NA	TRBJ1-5	CASSLQGSNQPQHF	TGTGCCAGCAGTTTACAGGGGAGCAATCAGCCCCAGCATTTT
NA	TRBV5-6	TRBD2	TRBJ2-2	CASSLAVAGVAGELFF	TGTGCCAGCAGCTTGGCCGTAGCGGGAGTTGCCGGGGAGCTGTTTTTT
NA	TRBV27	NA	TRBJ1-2	CASSLRGAPRGGYTF	TGTGCCAGCAGTCTCCGGGGGGCCCCACGGGGCGGCTACACCTTC
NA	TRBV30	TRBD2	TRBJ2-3	CAWSVGLAADTQYF	TGTGCCTGGAGTGTGGGACTAGCCGCGGATACGCAGTATTTT
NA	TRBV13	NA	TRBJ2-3	CASSSYSGTPRGTDTQYF	TGTGCCAGCAGCTCTTACTCCGGGACTCCAAGGGGCACAGATACGCAGTATTTT
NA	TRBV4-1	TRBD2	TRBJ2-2	CASSLPDGGIRELFF	TGCGCCAGCAGCTTACCGGACGGGGGGATCCGCGAGCTGTTTTTT
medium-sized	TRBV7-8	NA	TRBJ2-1	CASSQTSLSNEQFF	TGTGCCAGCAGCCAAACTAGCCTCTCCAATGAGCAGTTCTTC
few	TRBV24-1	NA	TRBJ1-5	CATSAGSLSNQPQHF	TGTGCCACCAGTGCAGGATCACTGAGCAATCAGCCCCAGCATTTT
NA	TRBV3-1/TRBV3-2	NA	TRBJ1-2	CASSQGSGPVNYGYTF	TGTGCCAGCAGCCAAGGGTCAGGTCCAGTTAACTATGGCTACACCTTC
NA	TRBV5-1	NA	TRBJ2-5	CASRPGVQETQYF	TGCGCCAGCAGGCCCGGGGTGCAAGAGACCCAGTACTTC
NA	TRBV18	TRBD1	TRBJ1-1	CASSLAGTANTEAFF	TGTGCCAGCTCACTAGCCGGGACAGCGAACACTGAAGCTTTCTTT
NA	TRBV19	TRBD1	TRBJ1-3	CASRDRGSGNTIYF	TGTGCCAGTAGGGACAGGGGATCTGGAAACACCATATATTTT
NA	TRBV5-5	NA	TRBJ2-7	CASSLANQGYEQYF	TGTGCCAGCAGCTTGGCTAACCAGGGCTACGAGCAGTACTTC
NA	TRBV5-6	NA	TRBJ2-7	CASSFALQGPYEQYF	TGTGCCAGCAGCTTCGCGTTACAGGGACCCTACGAGCAGTACTTC
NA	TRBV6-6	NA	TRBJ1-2	CASSYLDTNYGYTF	TGTGCCAGCAGTTACCTCGACACTAACTATGGCTACACCTTC
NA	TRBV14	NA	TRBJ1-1	CASSPQGTEAFF	TGTGCCAGCAGCCCCCAGGGGACTGAAGCTTTCTTT
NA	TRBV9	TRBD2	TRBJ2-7	CASSVDSGSWRDEQYF	TGTGCCAGCAGCGTGGATAGCGGGAGCTGGCGGGACGAGCAGTACTTC
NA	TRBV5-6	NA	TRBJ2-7	CASSLGAGPYEQYF	TGTGCCAGCAGCTTGGGCGCGGGTCCCTACGAGCAGTACTTC
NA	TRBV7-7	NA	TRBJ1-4	CASSRTDATNEKLFF	TGTGCTAGCAGCCGGACAGACGCCACTAATGAAAAACTGTTTTTT
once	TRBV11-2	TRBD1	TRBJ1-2	CASSSGQLNSNYGYTF	TGTGCCAGCAGTTCGGGACAGTTAAATTCTAACTATGGCTACACCTTC
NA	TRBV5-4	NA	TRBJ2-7	CASSRGGPEQEQYF	TGTGCCAGCAGCCGCGGGGGCCCGGAACAAGAGCAGTACTTC
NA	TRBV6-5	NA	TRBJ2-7	CASSYSWTETYEQYF	TGTGCCAGCAGTTACTCGTGGACAGAGACCTACGAGCAGTACTTC